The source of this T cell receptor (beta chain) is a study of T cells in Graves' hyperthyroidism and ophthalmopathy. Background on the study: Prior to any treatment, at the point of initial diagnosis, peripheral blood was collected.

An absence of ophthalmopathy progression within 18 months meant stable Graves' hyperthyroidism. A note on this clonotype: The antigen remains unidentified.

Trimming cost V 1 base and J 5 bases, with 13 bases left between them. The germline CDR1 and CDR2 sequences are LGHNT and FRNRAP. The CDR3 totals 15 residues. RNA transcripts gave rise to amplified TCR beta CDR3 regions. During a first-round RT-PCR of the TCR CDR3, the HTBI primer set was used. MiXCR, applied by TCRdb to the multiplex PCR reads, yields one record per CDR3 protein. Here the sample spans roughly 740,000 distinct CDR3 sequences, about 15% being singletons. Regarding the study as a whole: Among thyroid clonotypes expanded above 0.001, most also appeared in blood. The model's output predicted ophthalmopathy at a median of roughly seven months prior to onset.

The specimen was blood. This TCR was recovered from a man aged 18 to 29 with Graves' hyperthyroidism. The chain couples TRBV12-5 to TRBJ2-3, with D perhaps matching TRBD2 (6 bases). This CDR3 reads CASGLGTGEGDTQYF. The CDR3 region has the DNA TGTGCTAGTGGTTTGGGGACGGGAGAGGGAGATACGCAGTATTTT.